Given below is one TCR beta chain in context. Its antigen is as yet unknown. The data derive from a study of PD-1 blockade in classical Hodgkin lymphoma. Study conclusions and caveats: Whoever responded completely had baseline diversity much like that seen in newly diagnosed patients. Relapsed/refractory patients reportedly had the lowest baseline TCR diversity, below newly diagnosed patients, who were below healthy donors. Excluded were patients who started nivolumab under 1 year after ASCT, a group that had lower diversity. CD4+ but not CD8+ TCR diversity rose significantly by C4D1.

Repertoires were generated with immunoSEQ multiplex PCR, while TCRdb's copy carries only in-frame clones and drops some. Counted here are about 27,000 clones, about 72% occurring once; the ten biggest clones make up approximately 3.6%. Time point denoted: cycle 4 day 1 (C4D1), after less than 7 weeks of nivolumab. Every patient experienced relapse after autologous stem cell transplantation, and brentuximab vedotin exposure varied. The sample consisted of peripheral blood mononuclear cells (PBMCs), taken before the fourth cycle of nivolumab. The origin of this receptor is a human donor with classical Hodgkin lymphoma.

In DNA form, the CDR3 reads TGTGCCAGCAGCCTCGGGACTGAGCAGTTCTTC. It specifies CASSLGTEQFF. The V and J genes are TRBV9 and TRBJ2-1, with D perhaps assigned TRBD1 or TRBD2 (5 bases each). Trimming took 4 bases from V and 9 from J, leaving 8 bases between them. The CDR3 extends over 11 amino acids. CDR1 and CDR2 from the germline V gene are SGDLS and YYNGEE.